The present T cell receptor beta chain was sequenced within a study of tumor-infiltrating lymphocytes in primary liver carcinoma. TCR beta cDNA was reverse-transcribed from approximately 0.45 ug of total RNA. The reaction used a constant-region primer and ProtoScript II reverse transcriptase. Sequencing libraries for TCR beta derived from three nested multiplex PCR rounds that used slightly modified ARM-PCR. MiXCR, run by TCRdb on the multiplex PCR reads, gives a single entry per CDR3 protein. The table includes about 200,000 distinct CDR3 sequences, approximately 80% detected once. Concerning this clonotype itself: The junction departs from germline at one end; a sequencing error may be responsible.

Co-extraction of RNA and DNA was performed on 20-30 mg of unsorted bulk tissue. Sequenced sample: tumor tissue from primary liver carcinoma. The clonotype comes from a man between 35 and 55 years old with primary liver carcinoma and hepatitis B virus infection.

The CDR3 DNA reads TGTACCAGCAGCCCACAGAGGGCGGTCGGCTACACCTTC. It codes for CTSSPQRAVGYTF. V gene TRBV6-5 combines with J gene TRBJ1-2; D gene unclear. CDR3 length: 13 amino acids. Germline V gives CDR1 MNHEY, CDR2 SVGAGI.